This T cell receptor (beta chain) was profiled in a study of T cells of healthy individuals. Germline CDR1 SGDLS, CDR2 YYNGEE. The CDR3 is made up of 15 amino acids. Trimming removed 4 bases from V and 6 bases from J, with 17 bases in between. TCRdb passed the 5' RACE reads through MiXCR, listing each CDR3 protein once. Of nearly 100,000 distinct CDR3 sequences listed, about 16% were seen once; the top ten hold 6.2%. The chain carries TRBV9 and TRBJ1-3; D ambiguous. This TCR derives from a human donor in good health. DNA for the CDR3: TGTGCCAGCAGCCCTGTGGGAGGTCAGGAAAACACCATATATTTT. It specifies CASSPVGGQENTIYF.